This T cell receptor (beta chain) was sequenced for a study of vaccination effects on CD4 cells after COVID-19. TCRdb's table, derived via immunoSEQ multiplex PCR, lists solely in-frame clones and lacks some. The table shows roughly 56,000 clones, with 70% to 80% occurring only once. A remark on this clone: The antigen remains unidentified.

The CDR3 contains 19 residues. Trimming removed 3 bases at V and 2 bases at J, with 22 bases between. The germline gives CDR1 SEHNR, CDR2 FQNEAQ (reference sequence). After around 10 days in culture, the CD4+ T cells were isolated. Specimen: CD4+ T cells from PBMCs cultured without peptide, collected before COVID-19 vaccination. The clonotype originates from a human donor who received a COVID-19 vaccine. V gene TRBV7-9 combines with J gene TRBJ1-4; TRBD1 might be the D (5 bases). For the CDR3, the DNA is TGTGCCAGCAGCTTGTTCGGCAGGGAAAGGCAGAGGACTAATGAAAAACTGTTTTTT. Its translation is CASSLFGRERQRTNEKLFF.